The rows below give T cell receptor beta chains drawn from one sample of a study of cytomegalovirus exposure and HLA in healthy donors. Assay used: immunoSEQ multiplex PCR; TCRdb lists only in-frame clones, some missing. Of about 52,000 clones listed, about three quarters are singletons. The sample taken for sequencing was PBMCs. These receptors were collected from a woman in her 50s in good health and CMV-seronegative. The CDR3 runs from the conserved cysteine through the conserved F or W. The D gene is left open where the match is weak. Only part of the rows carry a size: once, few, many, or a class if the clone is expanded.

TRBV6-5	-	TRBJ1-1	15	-	CASSSPSAGEEEAFF	TGTGCCAGCAGTTCCCCTTCGGCCGGGGAAGAGGAAGCTTTCTTT
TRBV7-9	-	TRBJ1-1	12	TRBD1	CASSFGTAEAFF	TGTGCCAGCAGCTTTGGGACAGCAGAAGCTTTCTTT
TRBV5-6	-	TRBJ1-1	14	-	CASSLGLRNTEAFF	TGTGCCAGCAGCTTGGGACTGAGGAACACTGAAGCTTTCTTT
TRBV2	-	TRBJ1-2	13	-	CASSSDINYGYTF	TGTGCCAGCAGTTCAGACATAAACTATGGCTACACCTTC
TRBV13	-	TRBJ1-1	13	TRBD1	CASSLNRGTEAFF	TGTGCCAGCAGCCTAAACAGGGGTACTGAAGCTTTCTTT
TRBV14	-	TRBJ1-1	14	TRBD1	CASSSRTGPTEAFF	TGTGCCAGCAGCTCCAGGACAGGGCCCACTGAAGCTTTCTTT
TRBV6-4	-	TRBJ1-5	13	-	CASSEAINQPQHF	TGTGCCAGCAGTGAGGCAATCAATCAGCCCCAGCATTTT
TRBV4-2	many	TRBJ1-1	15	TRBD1	CASSQETTGDTEAFF	TGTGCCAGCAGCCAAGAGACAACAGGGGACACTGAAGCTTTCTTT
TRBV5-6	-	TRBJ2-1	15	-	CASIHLAGSYNEQFF	TGTGCCAGCATCCATCTGGCGGGGTCCTACAATGAGCAGTTCTTC
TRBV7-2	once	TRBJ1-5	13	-	CASSYIRGQPQHF	TGTGCCAGCAGCTACATAAGGGGTCAGCCCCAGCATTTT
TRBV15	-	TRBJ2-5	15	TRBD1	CATSSRTGGEETQYF	TGTGCCACCAGCAGCCGAACAGGGGGCGAGGAGACCCAGTACTTC
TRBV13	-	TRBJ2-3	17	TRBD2	CASSRTVAGQRADTQYF	TGTGCCAGCAGCCGGACGGTAGCGGGGCAAAGAGCAGATACGCAGTATTTT
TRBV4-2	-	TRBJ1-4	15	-	CASSQDSGANEKLFF	TGTGCCAGCAGCCAGGACAGCGGAGCTAATGAAAAACTGTTTTTT
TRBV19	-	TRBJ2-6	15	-	CASSITGTGANVLTF	TGTGCCAGTAGTATCACAGGTACTGGGGCCAACGTCCTGACTTTC
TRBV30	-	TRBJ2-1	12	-	CACSSSYNEQFF	TGTGCCTGTTCCAGCTCCTACAATGAGCAGTTCTTC
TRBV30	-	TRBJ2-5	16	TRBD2	CAWSALTSGREETQYF	TGTGCCTGGAGTGCGTTGACTAGCGGGAGGGAGGAGACCCAGTACTTC
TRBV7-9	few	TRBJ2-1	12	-	CSSSLGSNEQFF	TGTTCCAGCAGCTTGGGGAGCAATGAGCAGTTCTTC
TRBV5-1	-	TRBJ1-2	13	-	CASSLGSGYGYTF	TGCGCCAGCAGCTTGGGGTCGGGTTATGGCTACACCTTC
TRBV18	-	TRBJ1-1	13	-	CASSQDRDTEAFF	TGTGCCAGCTCACAAGACAGAGACACTGAAGCTTTCTTT
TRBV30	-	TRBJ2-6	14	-	CAWNGSPGANVLTF	TGTGCCTGGAACGGTTCCCCTGGGGCCAACGTCCTGACTTTC
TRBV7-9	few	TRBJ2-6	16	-	CASSLGGPAGANVLTF	TGTGCCAGCAGCTTAGGGGGGCCAGCTGGGGCCAACGTCCTGACTTTC
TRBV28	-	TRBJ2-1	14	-	CASKTGSSYNEQFF	TGTGCCAGCAAAACAGGGAGCTCCTACAATGAGCAGTTCTTC
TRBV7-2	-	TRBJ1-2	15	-	CASSLGIVGSYGYTF	TGTGCCAGCAGTTTGGGAATCGTGGGGAGCTATGGCTACACCTTC
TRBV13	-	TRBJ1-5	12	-	CASSLDLGPQHF	TGTGCCAGCAGCCTTGACTTGGGGCCCCAGCATTTT
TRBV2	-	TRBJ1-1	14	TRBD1	CASSEEGAATEAFF	TGTGCCAGCAGTGAAGAGGGGGCGGCCACTGAAGCTTTCTTT
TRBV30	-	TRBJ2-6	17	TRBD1	CAWSVTGTGVGANVLTF	TGTGCCTGGAGTGTGACCGGGACAGGGGTAGGGGCCAACGTCCTGACTTTC
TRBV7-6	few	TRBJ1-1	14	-	CASSLGELNTEAFF	TGTGCCAGCAGCTTAGGAGAATTGAACACTGAAGCTTTCTTT
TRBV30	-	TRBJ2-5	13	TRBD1	CAWNQGARETQYF	TGTGCCTGGAACCAGGGGGCAAGGGAGACCCAGTACTTC
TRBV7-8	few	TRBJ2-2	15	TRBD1	CASSTGTANTGELFF	TGTGCCAGCAGCACCGGGACAGCGAACACCGGGGAGCTGTTTTTT
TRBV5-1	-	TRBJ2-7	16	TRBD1	CASSPEWDRATYEQYF	TGCGCCAGCAGCCCGGAGTGGGACAGGGCAACCTACGAGCAGTACTTC
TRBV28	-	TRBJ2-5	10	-	CASSGETQYF	TGTGCCAGCAGCGGGGAGACCCAGTACTTC
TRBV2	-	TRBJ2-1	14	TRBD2	CAHRSSGRKGEQFF	TGTGCCCACAGGTCTAGCGGGAGAAAGGGTGAGCAGTTCTTC
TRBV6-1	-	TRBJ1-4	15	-	CASRAQGNPGEKLFF	TGTGCCAGCAGAGCACAGGGAAATCCGGGGGAAAAACTGTTTTTT
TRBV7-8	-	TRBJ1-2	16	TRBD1	CASSPAGTGDAYGYTF	TGTGCCAGCAGCCCGGCCGGGACAGGGGATGCCTATGGCTACACCTTC
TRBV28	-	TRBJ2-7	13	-	CASRGPLTYEQYF	TGTGCCAGTCGCGGGCCCTTAACCTACGAGCAGTACTTC
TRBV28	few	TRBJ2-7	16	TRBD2	CASSPWGRGKDYEQYF	TGTGCCAGCAGTCCCTGGGGGAGGGGAAAGGACTACGAGCAGTACTTC